These 21 T cell receptor beta chains originate from one sample sequenced in a study of a mutant IDH1 vaccine in newly diagnosed glioma. Sequencing was performed with immunoSEQ multiplex PCR; in TCRdb, only in-frame clones are kept and a portion is missing. Altogether tens of thousands of clones are present, 80% to 90% being singletons, with the ten largest covering around 4.9%. Time point noted: baseline, week 1 (first vaccination visit). Treatment noted: pre-vaccination baseline after standard-of-care therapy. The starting material was PBMCs, obtained from a glioma patient treated with radiotherapy, temozolomide or both. Receptor source: a woman between 40 and 50 years old with glioma.

V is TRBV29-1 and J is TRBJ2-5; 8 bases are shared with TRBD2. Germline trimming cut 3 bases from V and 1 base from J; bases unmatched to any gene: 16. The CDR3 length is 18 residues. Germline-derived CDR1 and CDR2 are SQVTM and ANQGSEA. The CDR3 DNA reads as TGCAGCGTTGATGGACTAGCCCTGAAGAGCCCCTTCCAAGAGACCCAGTACTTC. This gives the protein CSVDGLALKSPFQETQYF.

J is TRBJ2-5 and V is TRBV18; 7 bases align to TRBD1. Germline V gene data show CDR1 as KGHSH and CDR2 as LQKENI. The CDR3 has 15 amino acids. V lost 1 base to trimming and J lost 2 bases; unmatched junction nucleotides: 4. The CDR3 spells CASSPLQGTQETQYF. The CDR3 nucleotides read TGTGCCAGCTCACCACTACAGGGGACGCAAGAGACCCAGTACTTC. Supplemented by reference TRBV18 and TRBJ2-5, the full variable domain reads NAGVMQNPRHLVRRRGQEARLRCSPMKGHSHVYWYRQLPEEGLKFMVYLQKENIIDESGMPKERFSAEFPKEGPSILRIQQVVRGDSAAYFCASSPLQGTQETQYFGPGTRLLVL.

This CDR3 reads CAISEAGMYREQYF. The CDR3 coding sequence is TGTGCCATCAGTGAGGCAGGGATGTATCGCGAGCAGTACTTC. The genes are TRBV10-3 and TRBJ2-7, with a tentative D call TRBD1 (5 bases). The CDR3 contains 14 residues. The V end was cut by 2 bases, the J end by 6 bases, with 14 bases between. CDR1 and CDR2 from the germline V gene are ENHRY and SYGVKD.

V and J are TRBV6-5 and TRBJ2-7; 8 nucleotides align to TRBD1. V trimming: 6 bases; J trimming: 3 bases; junction bases outside the gene matches: 10. The CDR3 contains 15 residues. CDR1 and CDR2 from the germline V gene are MNHEY and SVGAGI. The CDR3 reads CASSPGQGIVYEQYF. CDR3 nucleotides: TGTGCCAGCAGCCCTGGACAGGGTATTGTCTACGAGCAGTACTTC.

This chain connects TRBV13 to TRBJ2-1, with 7 bases fitting TRBD1. Germline assignment: CDR1 PRHDT and CDR2 FYEKMQ (reference sequence). After removal of 5 bases from V and 3 bases from J, the junction contained 7 bases not matched to a gene. This CDR3 is built from 15 residues. The CDR3 DNA sequence: TGTGCCAGCAGCACACTGCACAGGGGCTACAATGAGCAGTTCTTC. This encodes CASSTLHRGYNEQFF.

This clone has more than one count but fewer than ten. The V call is TRBV6-1, the J call TRBJ1-2; D gene unclear. This CDR3 region has 17 residues. V lost 1 base and J lost 2, with 17 bases in between. CDR1 is MNHNS and CDR2 is SASEGT in the germline V gene. CDR3: CASSEGPPRRPNYGYTF. DNA of the CDR3: TGTGCCAGCAGTGAAGGGCCCCCCAGACGGCCCAACTATGGCTACACCTTC.

The rearrangement links TRBV5-3 to TRBJ1-3; possibly TRBD1 for D (6 bases). TRBV5-3 qualifies as an ORF whose function is uncertain. V shed 2 bases and J shed 4 bases, with 13 bases lying between them. The CDR3 is 15 residues long. CDR3 protein: CARSLGGAVGNTIYF. CDR3 nucleotides: TGTGCCAGAAGCTTAGGGGGGGCGGTCGGAAACACCATATATTTT.

J is TRBJ2-7 and V is TRBV19, with TRBD2 identical over 7 bases. Germline V gene data show CDR1 as LNHDA and CDR2 as SQIVND (reference sequence). Trimming took 2 bases from V and 0 from J; bases not matched to a gene: 4. The CDR3 spans 15 residues. DNA for the CDR3: TGTGCCAGTAGTATACGTGGGAGGGCCTCCTACGAGCAGTACTTC. It encodes CASSIRGRASYEQYF.

This clone was seen once. The rearrangement joins TRBV6-1 to TRBJ2-7; D is unresolved. The CDR3 extends over 13 amino acids. Germline V gives CDR1 MNHNS, CDR2 SASEGT. Between the trimmed V and J ends, which lost 7 bases and 3 bases, there was a span of 13 bases. DNA of the CDR3: TGTGCCAGCACAGGTAGTCCACGCTACGAGCAGTACTTC. The encoded protein is CASTGSPRYEQYF.

The chain uses TRBV5-6 and TRBJ1-1; D is uncertain. CDR3 length equals 14 residues. Germline V gene lookup returns CDR1 SGHDT and CDR2 YYEEEE. Trimming pared 2 bases from V and 5 bases from J, leaving 13 bases between. The CDR3 DNA reads TGTGCCAGCAGCTTAAATCCCCGTGGGACTGAAGCTTTCTTT. This gives the protein CASSLNPRGTEAFF.

The gene calls are TRBV12-5 and TRBJ2-7; D is ambiguous. This CDR3 is built from 14 residues. CDR1 and CDR2 (germline): LGHNT, FRNRAP. Trimming stripped 6 bases from V and 3 bases from J, with 15 bases between. The CDR3 coding sequence is TGTGCTAGTGGCCTTCGCCCTATGTACTACGAGCAGTACTTC. This codes for CASGLRPMYYEQYF.

CDR3 protein: CASSLGQGEQPQHF. The DNA of the CDR3 is TGCGCCAGCAGCTTGGGACAGGGCGAACAGCCCCAGCATTTT. The genes are TRBV5-1 and TRBJ1-5, with 7 bases matching TRBD1. With 0 bases clipped from V and 7 bases from J, the junction kept 4 bases outside the gene matches. This CDR3 is built from 14 residues. Germline CDR1 is SGHRS and CDR2 is YFSETQ.

The J gene is TRBJ2-1, the V gene TRBV2; 11 bases match TRBD2. Germline CDR1 and CDR2: SNHLY and FYNNEI. The V and J ends lost 6 bases and 4 bases, in that order; junction bases with no gene match: 5. The CDR3 runs to 15 residues. The CDR3 DNA sequence: TGTGCCAGCAGATTTAGACTAGCGGGGTACAATGAGCAGTTCTTC. This codes for CASRFRLAGYNEQFF. The full variable domain, its missing parts supplied by reference TRBV2 and TRBJ2-1, is EPEVTQTPSHQVTQMGQEVILRCVPISNHLYFYWYRQILGQKVEFLVSFYNNEISEKSEIFDDQFSVERPDGSNFTLKIRSTKLEDSAMYFCASRFRLAGYNEQFFGPGTRLTVL.

This sequence joins TRBV6-1 and TRBJ2-1, with TRBD2 as a possible D gene (5 bases). CDR1 is MNHNS, CDR2 SASEGT, per germline. This CDR3 is built from 15 residues. Between the trimmed V and J ends, which lost 2 bases and 8 bases, there was a span of 16 bases. CDR3 sequence: CASSETKTGFHEQFF. In DNA form, the CDR3 reads TGTGCCAGCAGTGAAACTAAAACGGGGTTCCATGAGCAGTTCTTC.

The rearrangement uses TRBV2 and TRBJ2-5; TRBD1 agrees at 11 bases. CDR1 SNHLY and CDR2 FYNNEI come from the germline V gene. The CDR3 runs 15 residues. Trimming took 6 bases from V and 2 from J; bases not matched to a gene: 5. The CDR3 region has the DNA TGTGCCAGCAGGGGGACAGGGGGTTTTCAAGAGACCCAGTACTTC. Protein product: CASRGTGGFQETQYF.

The chain employs TRBV30 and TRBJ1-2; tentative D call: TRBD1 (6 bases). Trimming took off 4 bases at V and 6 bases at J, with 15 bases between the two ends. The length of the CDR3 is 13 residues. Germline CDR1 is GTSNPN and CDR2 is SVGIG (reference sequence). In DNA, the CDR3 is TGTGCCTGGACGATTTTGGGGGCCGATGGCTACACCTTC. Translation: CAWTILGADGYTF.

This chain links TRBV5-1 with TRBJ2-1; D is uncertain. CDR3 length: 15 amino acids. Trimming removed 1 base from V and 5 bases from J, with 13 bases in between. Germline V lookup: CDR1 SGHRS, CDR2 YFSETQ. The CDR3 protein is CASSLSGEPNNEQFF. Here the CDR3 DNA reads TGCGCCAGCAGCTTGAGTGGAGAGCCCAACAATGAGCAGTTCTTC.

The CDR3 DNA sequence: TGTGCCAGCTCACCCGGGACAGGAACCTACGAGCAGTACTTC. It codes for CASSPGTGTYEQYF. The chain is built from TRBV18 and TRBJ2-7; 8 bases are shared with TRBD1. The CDR3 has 14 amino acids. The germline CDR1 and CDR2 sequences are KGHSH and LQKENI. Trimming took 3 bases from V and 2 from J; bases not matched to a gene: 3. Complete variable domain (other parts from reference TRBV18 and TRBJ2-7): NAGVMQNPRHLVRRRGQEARLRCSPMKGHSHVYWYRQLPEEGLKFMVYLQKENIIDESGMPKERFSAEFPKEGPSILRIQQVVRGDSAAYFCASSPGTGTYEQYFGPGTRLTVT.

The J gene is TRBJ1-1, the V gene TRBV19; tentatively, D is TRBD1 (6 bases). Germline lookup yields CDR1 LNHDA and CDR2 SQIVND (reference sequence). The V and J ends lost 5 bases and 11 bases respectively, with 18 bases between them. The CDR3 totals 13 residues. CDR3 residues: CASSLGDRLSAFF. CDR3 bases: TGTGCCAGTAGTCTCGGCGACAGGCTATCCGCTTTCTTT.

This chain links TRBV5-4 with TRBJ2-1; possibly TRBD2 for D (5 bases). CDR3 size: 13 residues. Trimming removed 4 bases at V and 6 bases at J, with 11 bases between. Germline-derived CDR1 and CDR2 are SGHNT and YYREEE (reference sequence). The CDR3 nucleotides are TGTGCCAGCAGCAGGGTTGGGAGCAATGAGCAGTTCTTC. This sequence encodes CASSRVGSNEQFF.

The rearrangement uses TRBV4-1 and TRBJ1-5; possibly TRBD1 for D (6 bases). Germline V CDR1 and CDR2: MGHRA, YSYEKL. The CDR3 totals 15 residues. V dropped 3 bases and J dropped 5 bases, with 14 bases sitting between them. CDR3 in DNA: TGCGCCAGCAGCCATCCCGACGGGGGCGATCAGCCCCAGCATTTT. Translation: CASSHPDGGDQPQHF.